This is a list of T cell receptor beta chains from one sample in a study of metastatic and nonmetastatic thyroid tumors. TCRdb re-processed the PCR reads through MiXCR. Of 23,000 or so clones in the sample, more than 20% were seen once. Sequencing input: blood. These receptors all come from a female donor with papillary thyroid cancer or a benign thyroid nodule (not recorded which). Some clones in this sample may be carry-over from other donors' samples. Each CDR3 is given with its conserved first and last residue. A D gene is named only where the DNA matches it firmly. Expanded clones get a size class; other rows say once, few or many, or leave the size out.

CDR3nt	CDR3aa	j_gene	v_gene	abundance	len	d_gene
TGTGCCAGCAGTGAGACTGACATAGGTGGGGGCTACACCTTC	CASSETDIGGGYTF	TRBJ1-2	TRBV6-1	few	14	-
TGCGCCAGCAGCTTGTCGTACAGGGATCTAGGGGCCGGGGAGCTGTTTTTT	CASSLSYRDLGAGELFF	TRBJ2-2	TRBV5-1	many	17	-
TGTGCCAGCAGCCAAGACCCTAGTACGAAGCAGTACTTC	CASSQDPSTKQYF	TRBJ2-7	TRBV3-1	many	13	-
TGTGCCAGTAGTCTTGGGAATAATTCACCCCTCCACTTT	CASSLGNNSPLHF	TRBJ1-6	TRBV19	medium-sized	13	-
TGTGCCAGCAGCTTAGGGTATGAAGCTGTCTTT	CASSLGYEAVF	TRBJ1-1	TRBV7-6	-	11	-
TGCAGCGTTGAAAAGGCAGGGGACGAGCAGTACTTC	CSVEKAGDEQYF	TRBJ2-7	TRBV29-1	many	12	-
TGCAGTGATCGTTACCGCTCCGGAAACGAGCAGTACTTC	CSDRYRSGNEQYF	TRBJ2-7	TRBV20-1	-	13	-
TGTGCCTGGAGTTCACAGGAAAATCAGCCCCAGCATTTT	CAWSSQENQPQHF	TRBJ1-5	TRBV30	many	13	-
TGTGCCAGCAGCTTAGCGGCGGGAGCCTACGAGCAGTACTTC	CASSLAAGAYEQYF	TRBJ2-7	TRBV7-2	-	14	TRBD2
TGTGCCAGCAGCGTAGACCAGGACTCCTACGAGCAGTACTTC	CASSVDQDSYEQYF	TRBJ2-7	TRBV9	many	14	-
TGTGCCAGCAGCTTAGAGAACGGGGTAAGGGAGCCCCAGCATTTT	CASSLENGVREPQHF	TRBJ1-5	TRBV7-2	many	15	-
TGTGCCAGCAGTTTACTCGTGCCTTCTATCACAGATACGCAGTATTTT	CASSLLVPSITDTQYF	TRBJ2-3	TRBV6-2/TRBV6-3	few	16	-
TGTGCCAGCAGCTTAGTTTTGACACCCCTCCACTTT	CASSLVLTPLHF	TRBJ1-6	TRBV7-8	many	12	-
TGTGCCAGCAGCTTGGAAGCGGGGGGTGCCGGGGAGCTGTTTTTT	CASSLEAGGAGELFF	TRBJ2-2	TRBV7-2	many	15	TRBD2
TGTGCCAGCTTGACCCTAGCGGGAGTTTACGAGCAGTACTTC	CASLTLAGVYEQYF	TRBJ2-7	TRBV28	-	14	TRBD2
TGTGCCAGCAGCCGACAGGCCCACCGGCCCCAGCATTTT	CASSRQAHRPQHF	TRBJ1-5	TRBV6-1	many	13	-
TGTGCCAGTAGACGGGACGGGGCCCGCTCACTCTCTGGAAACACCATATATTTT	CASRRDGARSLSGNTIYF	TRBJ1-3	TRBV19	many	18	-
TGTGCCACCAGTGATTCAGGGTCTGGAAACACCATATATTTT	CATSDSGSGNTIYF	TRBJ1-3	TRBV24-1	few	14	-
TGTGCCAGCAGTTATCGAGACAATGAGCAGTTCTTC	CASSYRDNEQFF	TRBJ2-1	TRBV6-2/TRBV6-3	medium-sized	12	-
TGTGCCAGCAGCCCGGGGGTACTAGCGGCCTCAGAGACCCAGTACTTC	CASSPGVLAASETQYF	TRBJ2-5	TRBV5-4	many	16	TRBD2
TGTGCCAGCAGTTATGGGGAAAGGCAGTACTTC	CASSYGERQYF	TRBJ2-7	TRBV6-9	few	11	-
TGTGCCAGCAGCCAGGTACAGGGCCTTAATGAAAAACTGTTTTTT	CASSQVQGLNEKLFF	TRBJ1-4	TRBV4-2	many	15	-
TGTGCCAGCAGTTACCCGCAGGGAATACATACGCAGTATTTT	CASSYPQGIHTQYF	TRBJ2-3	TRBV6-2/TRBV6-3	medium-sized	14	-
TGCACCAGCAGGGACTTTGGGGGTGGGCCAGATACGCAGTATTTT	CTSRDFGGGPDTQYF	TRBJ2-3	TRBV5-1	-	15	-
TGTGCCAGTAGTATCGGGGAAAAACTGTTTTTT	CASSIGEKLFF	TRBJ1-4	TRBV19	many	11	-
TGCAGCGCTGTGGGGACAGTTTCCTATGGCTACACCTTC	CSAVGTVSYGYTF	TRBJ1-2	TRBV29-1	-	13	TRBD1
TGCAGTGCTAGCCTACAGGGTTCCTCTAACTATGGCTACACCTTC	CSASLQGSSNYGYTF	TRBJ1-2	TRBV20-1	many	15	-